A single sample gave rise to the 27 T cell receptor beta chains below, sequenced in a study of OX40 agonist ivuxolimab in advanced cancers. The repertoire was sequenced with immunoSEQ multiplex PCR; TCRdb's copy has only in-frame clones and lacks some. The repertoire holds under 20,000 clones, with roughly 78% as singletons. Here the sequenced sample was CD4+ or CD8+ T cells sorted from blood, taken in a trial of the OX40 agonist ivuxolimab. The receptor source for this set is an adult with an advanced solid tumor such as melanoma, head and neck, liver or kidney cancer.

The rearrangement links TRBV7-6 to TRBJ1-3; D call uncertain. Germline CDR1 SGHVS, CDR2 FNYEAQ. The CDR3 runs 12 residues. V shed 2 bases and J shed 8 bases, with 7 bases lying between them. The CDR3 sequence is CASSLSRDTIYF. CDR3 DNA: TGTGCCAGCAGCTTATCCCGGGACACCATATATTTT.

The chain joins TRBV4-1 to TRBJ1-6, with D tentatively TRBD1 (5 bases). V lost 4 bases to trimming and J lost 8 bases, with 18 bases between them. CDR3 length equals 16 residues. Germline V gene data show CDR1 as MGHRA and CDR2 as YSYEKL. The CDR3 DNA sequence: TGCGCCAGCAGCCCGTATGGCGGACAATCCGATTCACCCCTCCACTTT. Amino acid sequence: CASSPYGGQSDSPLHF.

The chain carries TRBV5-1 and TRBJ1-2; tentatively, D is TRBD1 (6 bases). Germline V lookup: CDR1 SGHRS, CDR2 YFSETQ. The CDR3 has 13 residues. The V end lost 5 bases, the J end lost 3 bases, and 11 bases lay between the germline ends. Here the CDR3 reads CASRDRTDYGYTF. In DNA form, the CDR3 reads TGCGCCAGCAGGGACCGGACAGACTATGGCTACACCTTC.

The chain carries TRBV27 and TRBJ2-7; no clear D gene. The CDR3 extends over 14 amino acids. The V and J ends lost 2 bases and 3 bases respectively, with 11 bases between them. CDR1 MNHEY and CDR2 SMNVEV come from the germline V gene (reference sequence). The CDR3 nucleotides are TGTGCCAGCAGTTTAGCAGAGCCCTACTACGAGCAGTACTTC. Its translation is CASSLAEPYYEQYF.

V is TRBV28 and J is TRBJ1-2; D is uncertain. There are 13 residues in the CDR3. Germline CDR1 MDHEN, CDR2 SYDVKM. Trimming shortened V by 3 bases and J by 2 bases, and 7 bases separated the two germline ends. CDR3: CASSFSGNYGYTF. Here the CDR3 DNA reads TGTGCCAGCAGTTTTTCTGGGAACTATGGCTACACCTTC.

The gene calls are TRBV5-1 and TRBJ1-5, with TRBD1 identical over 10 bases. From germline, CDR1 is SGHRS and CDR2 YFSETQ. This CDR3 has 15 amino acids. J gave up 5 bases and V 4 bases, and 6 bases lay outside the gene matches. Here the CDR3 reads CASSPSTGGYQPQHF. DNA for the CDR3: TGCGCCAGCAGCCCGTCGACAGGGGGCTATCAGCCCCAGCATTTT.

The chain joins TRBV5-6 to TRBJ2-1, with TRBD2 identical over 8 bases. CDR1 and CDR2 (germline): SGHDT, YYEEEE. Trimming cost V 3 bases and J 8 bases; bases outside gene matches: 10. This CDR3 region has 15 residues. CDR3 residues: CASSSKAGVVHEQFF. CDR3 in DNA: TGTGCCAGCAGCTCTAAAGCGGGAGTAGTCCATGAGCAGTTCTTC.

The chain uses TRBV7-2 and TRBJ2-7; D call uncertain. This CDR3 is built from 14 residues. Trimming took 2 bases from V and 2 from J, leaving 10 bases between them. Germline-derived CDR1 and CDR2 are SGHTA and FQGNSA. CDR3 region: CASSLYGRAYEQYF. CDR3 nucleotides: TGTGCCAGCAGCTTATACGGCAGAGCCTACGAGCAGTACTTC.

CDR3 sequence: CASSIKRNQPQHF. CDR3 nucleotides: TGTGCCAGTAGTATTAAAAGAAATCAGCCCCAGCATTTT. The V gene is TRBV19, the J gene TRBJ1-5; D is unresolved. The CDR3 loop spans 13 amino acids. Germline CDR1 reads LNHDA; CDR2 reads SQIVND (reference sequence). V was pared by 3 bases and J by 4 bases, with 7 bases between.

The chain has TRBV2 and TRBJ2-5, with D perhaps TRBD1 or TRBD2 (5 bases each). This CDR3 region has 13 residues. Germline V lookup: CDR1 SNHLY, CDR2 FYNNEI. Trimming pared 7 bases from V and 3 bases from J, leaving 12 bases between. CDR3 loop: CASTPGPEETQYF. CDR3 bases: TGTGCCAGCACCCCGGGGCCCGAAGAGACCCAGTACTTC.

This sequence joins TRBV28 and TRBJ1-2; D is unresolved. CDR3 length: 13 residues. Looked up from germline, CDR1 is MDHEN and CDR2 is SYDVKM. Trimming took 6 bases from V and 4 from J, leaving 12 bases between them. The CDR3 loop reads CASSPGRTYGYTF. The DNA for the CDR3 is TGTGCCAGCAGCCCAGGACGAACCTATGGCTACACCTTC.

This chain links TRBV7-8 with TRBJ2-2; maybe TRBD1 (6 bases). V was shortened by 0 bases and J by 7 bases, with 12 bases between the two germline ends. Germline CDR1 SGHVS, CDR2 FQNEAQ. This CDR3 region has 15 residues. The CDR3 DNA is TGTGCCAGCAGCTTAGCCCGGACAGAGATCGGGGAGCTGTTTTTT. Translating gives CASSLARTEIGELFF.

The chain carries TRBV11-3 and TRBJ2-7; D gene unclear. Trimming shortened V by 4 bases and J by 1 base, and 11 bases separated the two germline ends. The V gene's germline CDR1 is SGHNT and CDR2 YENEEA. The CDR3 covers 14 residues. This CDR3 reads CASSWVCGSYEQYF. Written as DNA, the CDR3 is TGTGCCAGCAGCTGGGTTTGCGGTTCCTACGAGCAGTACTTC.

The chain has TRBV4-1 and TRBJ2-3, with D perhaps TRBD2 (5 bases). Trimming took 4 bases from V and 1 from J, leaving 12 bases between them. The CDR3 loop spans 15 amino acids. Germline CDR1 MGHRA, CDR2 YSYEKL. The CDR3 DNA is TGCGCCAGCAGCCCAAGCGGTTACCGCACAGATACGCAGTATTTT. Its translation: CASSPSGYRTDTQYF.

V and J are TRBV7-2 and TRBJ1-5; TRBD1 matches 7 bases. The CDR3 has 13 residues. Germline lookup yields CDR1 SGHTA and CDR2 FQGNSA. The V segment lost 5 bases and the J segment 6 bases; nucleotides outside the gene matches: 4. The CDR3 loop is CASSLNRGQPQHF. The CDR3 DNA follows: TGTGCCAGCAGCCTTAACAGGGGTCAGCCCCAGCATTTT. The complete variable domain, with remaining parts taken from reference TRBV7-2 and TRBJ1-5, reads GAGVSQSPSNKVTEKGKDVELRCDPISGHTALYWYRQSLGQGLEFLIYFQGNSAPDKSGLPSDRFSAERTGGSVSTLTIQRTQQEDSAVYLCASSLNRGQPQHFGDGTRLSIL.

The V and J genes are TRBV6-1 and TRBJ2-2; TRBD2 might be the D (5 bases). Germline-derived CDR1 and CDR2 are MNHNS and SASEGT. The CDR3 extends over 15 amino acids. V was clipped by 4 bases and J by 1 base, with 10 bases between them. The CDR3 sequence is CASSARSGNTGELFF. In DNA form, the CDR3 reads TGTGCCAGCAGTGCGAGGAGCGGGAACACCGGGGAGCTGTTTTTT.

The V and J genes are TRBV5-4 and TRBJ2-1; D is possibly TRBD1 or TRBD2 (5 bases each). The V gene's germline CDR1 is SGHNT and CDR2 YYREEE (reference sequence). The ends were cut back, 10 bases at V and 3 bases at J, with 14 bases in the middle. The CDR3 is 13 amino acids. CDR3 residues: CAGARDVYNEQFF. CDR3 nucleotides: TGTGCCGGCGCTCGGGACGTCTACAATGAGCAGTTCTTC.

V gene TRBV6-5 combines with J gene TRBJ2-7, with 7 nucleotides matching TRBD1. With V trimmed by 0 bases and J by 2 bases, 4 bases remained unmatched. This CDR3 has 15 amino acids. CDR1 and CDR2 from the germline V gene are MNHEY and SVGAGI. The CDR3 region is CASSYSKQGPYEQYF. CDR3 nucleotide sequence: TGTGCCAGCAGTTACTCGAAACAGGGGCCCTACGAGCAGTACTTC.

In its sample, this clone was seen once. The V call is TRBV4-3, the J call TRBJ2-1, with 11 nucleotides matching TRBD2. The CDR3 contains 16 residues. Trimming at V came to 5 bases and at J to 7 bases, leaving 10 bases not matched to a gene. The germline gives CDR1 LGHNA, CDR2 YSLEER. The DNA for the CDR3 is TGCGCCAGCAGCATCCGGACTAGCGGGTATGGGAATGAGCAGTTCTTC. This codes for CASSIRTSGYGNEQFF.

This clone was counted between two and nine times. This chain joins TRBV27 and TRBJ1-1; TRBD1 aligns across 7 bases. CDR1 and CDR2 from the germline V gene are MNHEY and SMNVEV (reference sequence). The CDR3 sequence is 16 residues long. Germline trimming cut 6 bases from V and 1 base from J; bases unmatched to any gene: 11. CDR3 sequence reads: CASRQLSGTENTEAFF. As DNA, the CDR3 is TGTGCCAGCAGACAATTATCCGGGACAGAGAACACTGAAGCTTTCTTT.

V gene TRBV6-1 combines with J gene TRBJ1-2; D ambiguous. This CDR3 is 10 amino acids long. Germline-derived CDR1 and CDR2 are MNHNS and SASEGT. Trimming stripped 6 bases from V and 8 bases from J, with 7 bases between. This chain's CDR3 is CASRTIGYTF. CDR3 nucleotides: TGTGCCAGCAGAACTATCGGCTACACCTTC.

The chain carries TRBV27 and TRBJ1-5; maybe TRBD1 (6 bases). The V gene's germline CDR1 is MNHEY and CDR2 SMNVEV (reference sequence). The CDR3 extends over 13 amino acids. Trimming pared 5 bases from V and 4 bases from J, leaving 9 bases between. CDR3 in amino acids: CASSRQVNQPQHF. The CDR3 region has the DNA TGTGCCAGCAGTCGACAGGTAAATCAGCCCCAGCATTTT.

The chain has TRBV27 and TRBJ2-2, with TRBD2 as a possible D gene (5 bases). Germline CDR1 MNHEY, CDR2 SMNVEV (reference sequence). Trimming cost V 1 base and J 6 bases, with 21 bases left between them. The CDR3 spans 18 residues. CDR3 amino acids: CASSLLSLIGGMAGELFF. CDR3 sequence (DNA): TGTGCCAGCAGTTTATTATCCCTCATCGGAGGTATGGCCGGGGAGCTGTTTTTT.

The CDR3 region has the DNA TGTGCCAGCCGGGGACAGGGAGGGAGTCAGCCCCAGCATTTT. Its protein is CASRGQGGSQPQHF. The chain carries TRBV28 and TRBJ1-5; 9 bases agree with TRBD1. V was pared by 8 bases and J by 6 bases, with 8 bases of the junction left unmatched. Germline CDR1 and CDR2: MDHEN and SYDVKM. This CDR3 has 14 residues.

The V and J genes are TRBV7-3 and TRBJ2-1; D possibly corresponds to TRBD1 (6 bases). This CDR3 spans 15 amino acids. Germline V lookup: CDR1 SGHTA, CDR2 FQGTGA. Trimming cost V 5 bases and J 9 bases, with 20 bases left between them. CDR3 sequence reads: CASSPDSGSSGEQFF. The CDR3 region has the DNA TGTGCCAGCAGCCCGGACAGTGGCTCATCGGGTGAGCAGTTCTTC.

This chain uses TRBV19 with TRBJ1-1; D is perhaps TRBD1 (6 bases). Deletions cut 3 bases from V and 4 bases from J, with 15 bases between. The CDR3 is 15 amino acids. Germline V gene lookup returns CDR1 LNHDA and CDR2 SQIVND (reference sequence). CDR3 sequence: CASSIGQHGGTEAFF. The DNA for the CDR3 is TGTGCCAGTAGTATCGGACAGCACGGGGGCACTGAAGCTTTCTTT.

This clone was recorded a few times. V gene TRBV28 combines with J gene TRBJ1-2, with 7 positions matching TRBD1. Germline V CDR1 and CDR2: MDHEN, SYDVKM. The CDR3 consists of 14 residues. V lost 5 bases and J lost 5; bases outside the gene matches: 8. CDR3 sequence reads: CASSPGGRRYGYTF. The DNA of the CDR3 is TGTGCCAGCAGTCCAGGGGGGCGCAGATATGGCTACACCTTC.